This T cell receptor beta chain is drawn from a study of post-analysis software for immune sequencing data. In this sample, this clonotype turned up a few times. Unique molecular identifiers were carried by the TCR beta cDNA libraries. TCRdb reprocessed the PCR reads via MiXCR and lists one record per CDR3 protein. The sample comprises under 200,000 distinct CDR3 sequences, 36% of which are singletons, and approximately 30% rests with the top ten. The input for sequencing was blood, taken after autologous hematopoietic stem cell transplantation. This receptor was taken from a girl aged 10 to 17 with multiple sclerosis.

CDR3: CASSPGPGIRQFF. As DNA, the CDR3 is TGTGCCAGCTCCCCGGGACCGGGTATTCGGCAGTTCTTC. The chain combines TRBV18 with TRBJ2-1, with D perhaps matching TRBD1 or TRBD2 (5 bases each). Germline-derived CDR1 and CDR2 are KGHSH and LQKENI. V was shortened by 6 bases and J by 12 bases, with 18 bases between the two germline ends. The CDR3 spans 13 residues.